This TCR beta chain is drawn from a study of T cell responses to AZD1222 COVID-19 vaccine. About the research overall: Doses given second, at about 4 or about 12 weeks, were pooled. Findings of the study overall: Clonal diversity was possibly underestimated, and white British individuals and females predominated among donors. Dominant CD4 TCR responses targeted spike regions 160-218 and 743-854. Reports indicate that nearly half of spike-specific TCRs are directed at unmutated variant regions.

The method was immunoSEQ multiplex PCR; TCRdb's version includes in-frame clones alone and lacks a portion of them. Altogether some 200,000 clones are present, over 80% being singletons, with the ten largest covering roughly 6%. A single count supports this clone. The antigen is not known. This CDR3 is 14 amino acids long. After removal of 5 bases from V and 4 bases from J, the junction contained 5 bases not matched to a gene. Germline CDR1 and CDR2: SGHTA and FQGNSA. The sequence derives from an adult in good health. The sample consisted of peripheral blood, taken on day 0 of AZD1222 vaccination. The rearrangement uses TRBV7-2 and TRBJ2-7; 10 bases map to TRBD1. CDR3 sequence (DNA): TGTGCCAGCAGCAGAATGGGACAGGGGTACGAGCAGTACTTC. Translating gives CASSRMGQGYEQYF. Supplemented by reference TRBV7-2 and TRBJ2-7, the full variable domain reads GAGVSQSPSNKVTEKGKDVELRCDPISGHTALYWYRQSLGQGLEFLIYFQGNSAPDKSGLPSDRFSAERTGGSVSTLTIQRTQQEDSAVYLCASSRMGQGYEQYFGPGTRLTVT.